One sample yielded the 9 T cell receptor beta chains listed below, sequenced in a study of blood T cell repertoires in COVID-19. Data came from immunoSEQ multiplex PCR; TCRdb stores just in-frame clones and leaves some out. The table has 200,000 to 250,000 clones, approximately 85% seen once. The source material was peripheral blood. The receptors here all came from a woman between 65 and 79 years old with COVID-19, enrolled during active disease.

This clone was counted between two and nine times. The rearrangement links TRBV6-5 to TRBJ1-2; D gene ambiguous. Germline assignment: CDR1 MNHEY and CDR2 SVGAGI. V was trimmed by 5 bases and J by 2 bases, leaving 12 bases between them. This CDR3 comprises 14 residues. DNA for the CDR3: TGTGCCAGCAGTCCGTTGACGGGGAACTATGGCTACACCTTC. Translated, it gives CASSPLTGNYGYTF.

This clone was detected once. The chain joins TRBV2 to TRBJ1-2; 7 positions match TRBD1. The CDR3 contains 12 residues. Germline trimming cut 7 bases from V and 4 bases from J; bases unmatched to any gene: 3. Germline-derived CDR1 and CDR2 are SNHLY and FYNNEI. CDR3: CASTDRIYGYTF. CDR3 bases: TGTGCCAGCACGGACAGGATCTATGGCTACACCTTC. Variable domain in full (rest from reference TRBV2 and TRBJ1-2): EPEVTQTPSHQVTQMGQEVILRCVPISNHLYFYWYRQILGQKVEFLVSFYNNEISEKSEIFDDQFSVERPDGSNFTLKIRSTKLEDSAMYFCASTDRIYGYTFGSGTRLTVV.

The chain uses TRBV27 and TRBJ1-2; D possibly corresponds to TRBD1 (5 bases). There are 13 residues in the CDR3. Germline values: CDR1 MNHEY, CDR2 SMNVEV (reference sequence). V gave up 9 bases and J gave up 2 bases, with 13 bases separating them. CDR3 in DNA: TGTGCCAGATTACAGGATATAAACTATGGCTACACCTTC. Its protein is CARLQDINYGYTF.

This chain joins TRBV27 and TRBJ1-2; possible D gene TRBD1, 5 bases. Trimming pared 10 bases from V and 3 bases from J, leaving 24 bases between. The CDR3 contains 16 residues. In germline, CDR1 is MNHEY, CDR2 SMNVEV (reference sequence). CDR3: CATSRDRSRADYGYTF. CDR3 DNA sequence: TGTGCCACCTCGAGAGATAGGTCCAGGGCGGACTATGGCTACACCTTC.

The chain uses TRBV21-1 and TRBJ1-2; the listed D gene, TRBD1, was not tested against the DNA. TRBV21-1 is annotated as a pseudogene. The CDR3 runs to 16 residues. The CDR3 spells CASSNLLQGALSGYTF. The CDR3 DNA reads TGTGCCAGCAGCAACCTGCTACAGGGGGCGCTCAGTGGCTACACCTTC.

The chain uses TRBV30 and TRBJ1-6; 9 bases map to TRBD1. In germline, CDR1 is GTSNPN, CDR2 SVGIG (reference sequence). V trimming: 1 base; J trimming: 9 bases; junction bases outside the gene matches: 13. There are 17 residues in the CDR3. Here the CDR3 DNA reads TGTGCCTGGAGTGCCGACAGGGGGTCAGCCCTGGGTTCACCCCTCCACTTT. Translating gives CAWSADRGSALGSPLHF.

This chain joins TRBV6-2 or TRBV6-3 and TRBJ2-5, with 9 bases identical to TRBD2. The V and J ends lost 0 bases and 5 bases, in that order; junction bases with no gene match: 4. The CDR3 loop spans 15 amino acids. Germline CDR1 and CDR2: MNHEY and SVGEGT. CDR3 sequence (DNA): TGTGCCAGCAGTTACTCGGCTAGCGGGGTTGAGACCCAGTACTTC. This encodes CASSYSASGVETQYF.

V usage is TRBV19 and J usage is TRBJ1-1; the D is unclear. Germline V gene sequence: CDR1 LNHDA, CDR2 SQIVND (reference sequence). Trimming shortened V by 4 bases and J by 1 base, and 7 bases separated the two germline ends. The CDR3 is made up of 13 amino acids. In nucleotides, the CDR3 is TGTGCCAGTAGTACCTATAAGAACACTGAAGCTTTCTTT. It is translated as CASSTYKNTEAFF.

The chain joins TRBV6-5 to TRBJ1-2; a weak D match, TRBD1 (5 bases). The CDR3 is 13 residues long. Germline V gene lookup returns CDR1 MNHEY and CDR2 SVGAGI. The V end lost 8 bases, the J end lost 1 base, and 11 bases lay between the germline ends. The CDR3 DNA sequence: TGTGCCAGCGCCCAGGACATTAACTATGGCTACACCTTC. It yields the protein CASAQDINYGYTF.